The next 25 T cell receptor beta chains were all read from a single sample in a study of radiotherapy plus CTLA-4 blockade in lung cancer. The repertoire was sequenced with immunoSEQ multiplex PCR; TCRdb's copy has only in-frame clones and lacks some. The table lists 35,000 to 45,000 clones, about two thirds of them singletons. This specimen consisted of peripheral blood, obtained from a patient treated with radiotherapy plus ipilimumab. These receptors were taken from a human donor with non-small cell lung cancer who had a partial response to radiotherapy plus ipilimumab.

The J gene is TRBJ2-1, the V gene TRBV7-3; 8 bases line up with TRBD2. The CDR3 covers 16 residues. Per the germline V gene, CDR1 is SGHTA and CDR2 is FQGTGA. J lost 5 bases, V lost 1 base, and 7 bases had no gene match. The CDR3 DNA follows: TGTGCCAGCAGCTTAATGGGCGGGGGGACAAACAATGAGCAGTTCTTC. As protein: CASSLMGGGTNNEQFF. The whole variable domain, filled in from reference TRBV7-3 and TRBJ2-1, reads GAGVSQTPSNKVTEKGKYVELRCDPISGHTALYWYRQSLGQGPEFLIYFQGTGAADDSGLPNDRFFAVRPEGSVSTLKIQRTERGDSAVYLCASSLMGGGTNNEQFFGPGTRLTVL.

A note on this clone: A read error may produce the germline difference seen at one junction end. The rearrangement links TRBV5-5 to TRBJ1-5; D is uncertain. Germline assignment: CDR1 SGHKS and CDR2 YYEKEE (reference sequence). CDR3 length equals 14 residues. CDR3 sequence (DNA): TGTGCCAGCAGCTTCTACCATAGCGATCAGCCCCAGCATTTT. Translation: CASSFYHSDQPQHF.

The J gene is TRBJ2-4, the V gene TRBV5-6, with D unresolved. The CDR3 sequence is 13 residues long. Trimming pared 0 bases from V and 3 bases from J, leaving 4 bases between. Germline loops: CDR1 SGHDT, CDR2 YYEEEE. DNA for the CDR3: TGTGCCAGCAGCTTGGCCAGCAAAAACATTCAGTACTTC. It specifies CASSLASKNIQYF.

The gene calls are TRBV30 and TRBJ1-5; unclear D gene. The CDR3 runs to 13 residues. Per germline, CDR1 GTSNPN and CDR2 SVGIG (reference sequence). V shed 1 base and J shed 3 bases, with 7 bases lying between them. Here the CDR3 reads CAWSELFNQPQHF. The CDR3 DNA reads TGTGCCTGGAGTGAACTGTTCAATCAGCCCCAGCATTTT.

The rearrangement links TRBV5-1 to TRBJ2-1; 10 bases map to TRBD2. This CDR3 has 16 residues. The trim removed 0 bases at V and 6 bases at J, leaving 6 bases unmatched. Germline V gene sequence: CDR1 SGHRS, CDR2 YFSETQ. The CDR3 coding sequence is TGCGCCAGCAGCTTGGGTTTAGCGGGGGGACCCAATGAGCAGTTCTTC. Translation gives CASSLGLAGGPNEQFF.

The chain has TRBV7-2 and TRBJ2-5; TRBD1 matches 7 bases. Germline V gives CDR1 SGHTA, CDR2 FQGNSA. The CDR3 contains 15 residues. V shed 5 bases and J 5 bases; nucleotides not matched to a gene: 11. CDR3 region: CASSNRGRGEETQYF. In DNA form, the CDR3 reads TGTGCCAGCAGCAACAGGGGACGAGGGGAGGAGACCCAGTACTTC.

This chain uses TRBV5-1 with TRBJ2-1; 7 bases agree with TRBD2. After removal of 3 bases from V and 2 bases from J, the junction contained 5 bases not matched to a gene. CDR1 and CDR2 (germline): SGHRS, YFSETQ. This CDR3 has 15 residues. This CDR3 reads CASSSTSATYNEQFF. CDR3 DNA sequence: TGCGCCAGCAGCTCTACTAGCGCGACCTACAATGAGCAGTTCTTC.

The chain employs TRBV19 and TRBJ1-2; D remains ambiguous. The CDR3 length is 12 residues. V lost 5 bases and J lost 9, with 13 bases in between. CDR1 and CDR2 from the germline V gene are LNHDA and SQIVND (reference sequence). The CDR3: CASSSLAGSYTF. CDR3 DNA sequence: TGTGCCAGTAGTTCTTTGGCAGGCAGCTACACCTTC. Drawing the rest from reference TRBV19 and TRBJ1-2, the complete variable domain is DGGITQSPKYLFRKEGQNVTLSCEQNLNHDAMYWYRQDPGQGLRLIYYSQIVNDFQKGDIAEGYSVSREKKESFPLTVTSAQKNPTAFYLCASSSLAGSYTFGSGTRLTVV.

The rearrangement joins TRBV12-2 to TRBJ2-7; the D call TRBD2 from the table was never checked on the DNA. TRBV12-2 is tagged as a pseudogene. The CDR3 contains 20 residues. CDR3 loop: CASRLNGLAGTIKVVYEQYF. The CDR3 coding sequence is TGTGCAAGTCGCTTAAATGGGTTAGCGGGTACTATAAAGGTAGTCTACGAGCAGTACTTC.

The chain is built from TRBV19 and TRBJ1-1; no clear D. CDR1 and CDR2 (germline): LNHDA, SQIVND (reference sequence). This CDR3 spans 11 amino acids. Trimming removed 9 bases from V and 4 bases from J, with 9 bases in between. The CDR3 DNA sequence: TGTGCCAGCGGGTTGGGCACTGAAGCTTTCTTT. Its protein is CASGLGTEAFF.

In its sample, this clone was seen once. CDR3 loop: CASSARQGGYTF. CDR3 coding DNA: TGTGCCAGCAGTGCAAGACAGGGGGGCTACACCTTC. J is TRBJ1-2 and V is TRBV6-1; 8 nucleotides agree with TRBD1. The CDR3 contains 12 residues. After removal of 4 bases from V and 8 bases from J, the junction contained 3 bases not matched to a gene. Germline values: CDR1 MNHNS, CDR2 SASEGT.

The rearrangement links TRBV27 to TRBJ1-1; no clear D gene. Trimming took off 6 bases at V and 3 bases at J, with 11 bases between the two ends. Germline V gives CDR1 MNHEY, CDR2 SMNVEV (reference sequence). This CDR3 comprises 13 residues. The CDR3: CASSISRYTEAFF. CDR3 in DNA: TGTGCCAGCAGCATATCTCGGTACACTGAAGCTTTCTTT.

As concerns this clone: The junction does not match germline at one end; this may be a read error. V and J are TRBV4-1 and TRBJ2-2; the D gene is possibly TRBD2 (6 bases). In germline, CDR1 is MGHRA, CDR2 YSYEKL. The CDR3 runs 16 residues. CDR3 loop: CASSQDTWRGSGELFF. The CDR3 region has the DNA TGTGCCAGCAGCCAAGATACGTGGCGGGGAAGCGGGGAGCTGTTTTTT.

The chain employs TRBV18 and TRBJ2-1, with D maybe TRBD2 (5 bases). The CDR3 is made up of 13 amino acids. V was clipped by 2 bases and J by 12 bases, with 14 bases between them. Germline V gene lookup returns CDR1 KGHSH and CDR2 LQKENI. CDR3 residues: CASSPVSGMGQFF. In DNA, the CDR3 is TGTGCCAGCTCACCAGTAAGCGGAATGGGGCAGTTCTTC.

This sequence joins TRBV5-1 and TRBJ2-7; 11 bases fit TRBD1. CDR1 and CDR2 (germline): SGHRS, YFSETQ. The CDR3 covers 14 residues. The V and J ends lost 5 bases and 4 bases, in that order; junction bases with no gene match: 5. The DNA for the CDR3 is TGCGCCAGCAGAGATGGGACAGGGGGGTACGAGCAGTACTTC. Its protein is CASRDGTGGYEQYF.

This clone was counted only a few times. CDR3 DNA: TGTGCCAGTAGTATGAGGGCTATCCTCAGTCCCGGGGAGCTGTTTTTT. It translates to CASSMRAILSPGELFF. J is TRBJ2-2 and V is TRBV19, with a possible D match to TRBD2 (5 bases). Germline V lookup: CDR1 LNHDA, CDR2 SQIVND (reference sequence). V lost 3 bases to trimming and J lost 6 bases, with 17 bases between them. CDR3 length: 16 amino acids.

This clone appeared a few times. The chain employs TRBV9 and TRBJ1-1; D remains unclear. Germline assignment: CDR1 SGDLS and CDR2 YYNGEE. This CDR3 has 14 amino acids. Trimming took 0 bases from V and 4 from J, leaving 10 bases between them. CDR3 coding DNA: TGTGCCAGCAGCGTAGGGGAGGGTATCACTGAAGCTTTCTTT. Residues: CASSVGEGITEAFF.

The J gene is TRBJ1-5, the V gene TRBV27, with a weak D call TRBD1 (6 bases). This CDR3 has 16 amino acids. Looked up from germline, CDR1 is MNHEY and CDR2 is SMNVEV (reference sequence). V was clipped by 4 bases and J by 7 bases, with 20 bases between them. In nucleotides, the CDR3 is TGTGCCAGCAGTTCCCTCACAGGGCGCTGGAGGCAGCCCCAGCATTTT. It yields the protein CASSSLTGRWRQPQHF.

This clone was seen a single time. V gene TRBV5-6 combines with J gene TRBJ1-5; D uncertain. V was trimmed by 4 bases and J by 0 bases, leaving 20 bases between them. There are 18 residues in the CDR3. In germline, CDR1 is SGHDT, CDR2 YYEEEE. The CDR3 bases are TGTGCCAGCAGCCGACTTGGTGGATTGACTGGTAGCAATCAGCCCCAGCATTTT. Its translation: CASSRLGGLTGSNQPQHF.

The chain employs TRBV7-2 and TRBJ2-1; 12 nucleotides line up with TRBD2. The V gene end was trimmed by 5 bases and the J gene end by 3 bases; junction bases not matched to a gene: 5. The length of the CDR3 is 16 residues. Germline CDR1 reads SGHTA; CDR2 reads FQGNSA. The CDR3 here is CASSPRTSGVYNEQFF. DNA for the CDR3: TGTGCCAGCAGCCCCCGGACTAGCGGGGTCTACAATGAGCAGTTCTTC.

The chain uses TRBV19 and TRBJ1-2; possible D gene TRBD1, 6 bases. This CDR3 has 13 amino acids. V was pared by 3 bases and J by 6 bases, with 11 bases between. Germline assignment: CDR1 LNHDA and CDR2 SQIVND (reference sequence). CDR3: CASSMGGQNGYTF. The CDR3 nucleotides read TGTGCCAGTAGTATGGGGGGGCAGAATGGCTACACCTTC.

This clone was seen ten or more times. The chain recombines TRBV6-6 with TRBJ1-1, with D possibly matching TRBD1 (6 bases). The V gene lost 7 bases and the J gene lost 0 bases, with 15 bases spanning the gap. Germline lookup yields CDR1 MNHNY and CDR2 SVGAGI (reference sequence). The CDR3 spans 15 residues. The CDR3 sequence: CASTESGGLNTEAFF. The CDR3 DNA sequence: TGTGCCAGCACAGAGAGCGGGGGCCTGAACACTGAAGCTTTCTTT.

The chain recombines TRBV27 with TRBJ2-5, with D unresolved. The J call may be wrong; the DNA end is better matched by TRBJ2-7. The CDR3 extends over 11 amino acids. Germline V gene data show CDR1 as MNHEY and CDR2 as SMNVEV (reference sequence). In DNA form, the CDR3 reads TGTGCCAGCAGCCCGGGTGACGAGCAGTACTTC. This translates into CASSPGDEQYF.

This clone was seen a handful of times. CDR3 bases: TGTGCAAGTCGCCAAGAGCCGTCGGGGGTCAACGAGCAGTACTTC. It encodes CASRQEPSGVNEQYF. The chain combines TRBV12-2 with TRBJ2-7; no DNA check was done on the table's D call, TRBD2. TRBV12-2 is a pseudogene segment. CDR3 length equals 15 residues.

This clone was seen just once. The chain links TRBV11-2 to TRBJ1-2, with D hard to call. Germline V gives CDR1 SGHAT, CDR2 FQNNGV. The CDR3 runs 12 residues. V was trimmed by 3 bases and J by 1 base, leaving 3 bases between them. The CDR3 DNA reads TGTGCCAGCAGCTTCGGTAACTATGGCTACACCTTC. This encodes CASSFGNYGYTF.